Sequencing of this T cell receptor (beta chain) was carried out in a study of CD8 T cells in Susac syndrome. Of note for this clonotype: The antigen remains unidentified.

Sequencing of TCR beta was performed on blood CD8+ and CD4+ T cells. TEMRA cells underwent FACS enrichment and CD8+ and CD4+ T cells underwent negative isolation. The authors reverse transcribed about 0.5 to 1 ug RNA with random hexamers. TCRdb reanalysed the immunoSEQ multiplex PCR reads using MiXCR and keeps one entry per CDR3 protein. Of approximately 230,000 distinct CDR3 sequences listed, 93% were seen once; the top ten hold less than 0.075%. Study results and limitations: The study conceded that relatively few individuals underwent its TCR sequencing and HLA analysis.

The receptor comes from a human donor with multiple sclerosis. The sample comprised CD4+ T cells from PBMCs.

As DNA, the CDR3 is TGTGCCACCTACAATGAGCAGTTCTTC. This encodes CATYNEQFF. V and J are TRBV3-1 and TRBJ2-1; D uncertain. The germline V gene has CDR1 LGHDT and CDR2 YNNKEL (reference sequence). The CDR3 sequence is 9 residues long. V was clipped by 10 bases and J by 2 bases, with 0 bases between them.